This T cell receptor beta chain is from a study of blood T cell repertoires in COVID-19. From germline, CDR1 is SEHNR and CDR2 FQNEAQ (reference sequence). The V end was cut by 5 bases, the J end by 5 bases, with 9 bases between. This CDR3 region has 12 residues. Data came from immunoSEQ multiplex PCR; TCRdb stores just in-frame clones and leaves some out. The sample lists 150,000 to 200,000 clones, 88% seen once, with approximately 4.4% in the top ten. V gene TRBV7-9 combines with J gene TRBJ1-2; weak D call: TRBD1 (5 bases). Sequences were obtained from peripheral blood. The TCR originated in a human donor in a cohort sampled during active COVID-19. The CDR3 nucleotides read TGTGCCAGCAGCATGACAGATTATGGCTACACCTTC. Protein: CASSMTDYGYTF. The full variable domain, completed using reference TRBV7-9 and TRBJ1-2, is DTGVSQNPRHKITKRGQNVTFRCDPISEHNRLYWYRQTLGQGPEFLTYFQNEAQLEKSRLLSDRFSAERPKGSFSTLEIQRTEQGDSAMYLCASSMTDYGYTFGSGTRLTVV.